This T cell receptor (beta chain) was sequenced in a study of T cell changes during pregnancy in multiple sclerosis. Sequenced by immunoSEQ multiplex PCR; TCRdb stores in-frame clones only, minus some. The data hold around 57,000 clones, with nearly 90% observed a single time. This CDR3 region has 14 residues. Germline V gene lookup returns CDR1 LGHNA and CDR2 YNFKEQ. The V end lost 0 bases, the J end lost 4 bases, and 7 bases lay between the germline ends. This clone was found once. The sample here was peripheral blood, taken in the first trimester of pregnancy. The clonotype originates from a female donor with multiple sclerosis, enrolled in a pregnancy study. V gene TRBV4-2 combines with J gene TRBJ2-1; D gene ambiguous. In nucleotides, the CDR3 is TGTGCCAGCAGCCAAGATGGCAGGTACAATGAGCAGTTCTTC. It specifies CASSQDGRYNEQFF.